This is a list of T cell receptor beta chains from one sample in a study of response to subunit inactivated influenza vaccine. TCRdb re-derived calls from the RT-PCR reads in MiXCR, one entry per CDR3 protein. The profile shows some 550,000 distinct CDR3 sequences, roughly 25% of them singletons. The sample was also linked to a second study, of T cells expressing NK-cell markers.

The material was CD4+ T cells sorted from PBMCs, obtained roughly 12 days after vaccination. The receptors derive from a man aged 45-60 years who received an inactivated influenza vaccine. Both conserved end residues are part of each CDR3. D genes are given only for firm matches. Size tells how often a clone was seen (once, few, many) or the class of an expanded clone, and some rows leave it out.

J | D | size | V | DNA | CDR3
TRBJ2-5 | NA | few | TRBV10-3 | TGTGCCATCAGTGATGGAGGGCCAGAGACCCAGTACTTC | CAISDGGPETQYF
TRBJ2-2 | TRBD1 | NA | TRBV5-4 | TGTGCCAGCAGCTTACACAGGGGGCTGAACACCGGGGAGCTGTTTTTT | CASSLHRGLNTGELFF
TRBJ2-1 | TRBD1 | NA | TRBV12-3/TRBV12-4 | TGTGCCAGCAGTTCGGACAGGTGGAAGCAGTTCTTC | CASSSDRWKQFF
TRBJ2-3 | TRBD2 | few | TRBV6-6 | TGTGCCAGCAGTCCCCTAGCGGGGGCGCAGTATTTT | CASSPLAGAQYF
TRBJ2-3 | NA | NA | TRBV29-1 | TGCAGCGCAGATCATAGGGCCGGCACAGATACGCAGTATTTT | CSADHRAGTDTQYF
TRBJ1-3 | TRBD1 | few | TRBV4-2 | TGTGCCAGCAGCCTCGGGACAGGGGGTAGGAGGAGCGGAAACACCATATATTTT | CASSLGTGGRRSGNTIYF
TRBJ1-5 | NA | few | TRBV28 | TGTGCCAGCAGCGTCGGGAACTACAATAGCAATCAGCCCCAGCATTTT | CASSVGNYNSNQPQHF
TRBJ2-1 | TRBD2 | NA | TRBV11-2 | TGTGCCAGCAGCTTTGGGGCTCCGGGACTAGCACGGGAGCAGTTCTTC | CASSFGAPGLAREQFF
TRBJ2-2 | TRBD2 | NA | TRBV7-2 | TGTGCCAGTAGCTTAGCGACTAGCGGGTCCCTCACCGGGGAGCTGTTTTTT | CASSLATSGSLTGELFF
TRBJ2-2 | TRBD1 | NA | TRBV20-1 | TGCAGCGCACAGGGGGACGGGGAGCTGTTTTTT | CSAQGDGELFF
TRBJ1-5 | NA | once | TRBV23-1 | TGCGCCAGCAGTCATTCCGGGACGTCCGGAAAAGGGCCCCAGCATTTT | CASSHSGTSGKGPQHF
TRBJ2-7 | NA | few | TRBV10-3 | TGTGCCATCAGTGACCCCGGGACACCGACCAACGAGCAGTACTTC | CAISDPGTPTNEQYF
TRBJ1-1 | NA | NA | TRBV5-5 | TGTGCCAGCAGCTTTGGGTCGGCGGCAGCTTTCTTT | CASSFGSAAAFF
TRBJ2-1 | NA | NA | TRBV20-1 | TGCAGTGCTAGACTTATGAGCGCGAGCTCCTACAATGAGCAGTTCTTC | CSARLMSASSYNEQFF
TRBJ1-1 | NA | NA | TRBV6-2/TRBV6-3 | TGTGCCAGCAGTTACTCGTACACCAACACTGAAGCTTTCTTT | CASSYSYTNTEAFF
TRBJ2-2 | NA | few | TRBV5-1 | TGCGCCAGCAGCTTCCAGTCCGCCGGGGAGCTGTTTTTT | CASSFQSAGELFF
TRBJ1-1 | TRBD1 | NA | TRBV5-1 | TGCGCCAGCAGCCAGGGGGCATATTTGAACACTGAAGCTTTCTTT | CASSQGAYLNTEAFF
TRBJ2-5 | NA | few | TRBV6-2/TRBV6-3 | TGTGCCAGCAGAACAAGGACCACAAAGGAGACCCAGTACTTC | CASRTRTTKETQYF
TRBJ1-5 | NA | NA | TRBV30 | TGTGCCTGGAGTGGGCGGGGGAGTCAGCCCCAGCATTTT | CAWSGRGSQPQHF
TRBJ2-7 | TRBD2 | few | TRBV7-2 | TGTGCCAGCAGCTTAGCGGCCAGCGGGGGCACCTACGAGCAGTACTTC | CASSLAASGGTYEQYF
TRBJ2-5 | TRBD2 | many | TRBV29-1 | TGCAGCGTGGGACTAGCGGAAGAGACCCAGTACTTC | CSVGLAEETQYF
TRBJ1-5 | NA | few | TRBV11-2 | TGTGCCAGCAGCCCTCAAGGCAGGGCCGATAGCAATCAGCCCCAGCATTTT | CASSPQGRADSNQPQHF
TRBJ2-7 | TRBD1 | few | TRBV13 | TGTGCCAGCAGCTTAGTAGACAGGGACGAGCAGTACTTC | CASSLVDRDEQYF
TRBJ1-4 | NA | many | TRBV7-8 | TGTGCCAGCAGCACACCCCCTAGAGGGAGGGATGAAAAACTGTTTTTT | CASSTPPRGRDEKLFF
TRBJ2-3 | NA | few | TRBV4-2 | TGTGCCAGCAGCCCTCTGGGGTCGGATACGCAGTATTTT | CASSPLGSDTQYF
TRBJ2-7 | NA | few | TRBV7-9 | TGTGCCAGCAGCTTAGCTCCCCGCTACGAGCAGTACTTC | CASSLAPRYEQYF
TRBJ2-5 | NA | NA | TRBV29-1 | TGCAGCGTTGTAGGTGGGGAAGAGACCCAGTACTTC | CSVVGGEETQYF
TRBJ2-1 | TRBD1 | few | TRBV12-3/TRBV12-4 | TGTGCCAGCAGTCCACCCGGGACAGGGATGAGGAATGAGCAGTTCTTC | CASSPPGTGMRNEQFF
TRBJ2-7 | TRBD2 | NA | TRBV20-1 | TGCAGTGCGCCGCGGGGGAATTACGAGCAGTACTTC | CSAPRGNYEQYF
TRBJ2-1 | NA | NA | TRBV7-3 | TGTGCCAGCAGCTTAAGGTCTACTAGCAAGCAGTTCTTC | CASSLRSTSKQFF
TRBJ1-1 | NA | NA | TRBV4-2 | TGTGCCAGCAGCCACGCCGGACACACGAGCGCTGAAGCTTTCTTT | CASSHAGHTSAEAFF
TRBJ1-5 | NA | NA | TRBV7-3 | TGTGCCAGCAGCTTACGACAGTTCGTTCAGCCCCAGCATTTT | CASSLRQFVQPQHF
TRBJ2-1 | NA | few | TRBV6-2/TRBV6-3 | TGTGCCAGCAGGGATCCAGGGTTTTCCCATGAGCAGTTCTTC | CASRDPGFSHEQFF
TRBJ2-5 | NA | few | TRBV7-2 | TGTGCCAGCAGCATATCCCCATCGGGCCCCCAAGAGACCCAGTACTTC | CASSISPSGPQETQYF
TRBJ2-5 | NA | many | TRBV30 | TGTGCCTGGAGTGGTCAGGGAAGGGCCCAGTACTTC | CAWSGQGRAQYF
TRBJ2-3 | TRBD2 | NA | TRBV7-2 | TGTGCCAGCACGGCGGGAGTTTTAGATACGCAGTATTTT | CASTAGVLDTQYF
TRBJ2-7 | NA | NA | TRBV28 | TGTGCCAGCAGTAGGCCCTTGGGGCTCTCCTACGAGCAGTACTTC | CASSRPLGLSYEQYF
TRBJ1-2 | NA | few | TRBV19 | TGTGCCAGTAGCCGGGAGGCAGCCCGCGGCTACACCTTC | CASSREAARGYTF
TRBJ2-2 | NA | few | TRBV4-1 | TGCGCCAGCAGCCAAGATCTACAGGGGGGGTCTTGGACCGGGGAGCTGTTTTTT | CASSQDLQGGSWTGELFF
TRBJ2-1 | TRBD2 | NA | TRBV15 | TGTGCCACCAGCAGAGAGTCTGCGACTAGCTTCCTTAACTACAATGAGCAGTTCTTC | CATSRESATSFLNYNEQFF
TRBJ2-2 | NA | few | TRBV24-1 | TGTGCCACCAGTGATTTACCAGGATCGACCGGGGAGCTGTTTTTT | CATSDLPGSTGELFF
TRBJ2-5 | TRBD1 | NA | TRBV5-1 | TGCGCCAGCAGCGTGACAGGGATCGAGACCCAGTACTTC | CASSVTGIETQYF
TRBJ1-1 | TRBD1 | NA | TRBV6-2/TRBV6-3 | TGTGCCAGCAGTTACTCGGTCGGACAGGGGGGAAAAGCTTTCTTT | CASSYSVGQGGKAFF
TRBJ2-3 | TRBD2 | NA | TRBV7-2 | TGTGCCAGCAGCTTATGGGGCGGGAGATCAGATACGCAGTATTTT | CASSLWGGRSDTQYF
TRBJ1-2 | NA | few | TRBV7-2 | TGTGCCAGCAGCTTACGGGGGTCTTCTGGCTACACCTTC | CASSLRGSSGYTF